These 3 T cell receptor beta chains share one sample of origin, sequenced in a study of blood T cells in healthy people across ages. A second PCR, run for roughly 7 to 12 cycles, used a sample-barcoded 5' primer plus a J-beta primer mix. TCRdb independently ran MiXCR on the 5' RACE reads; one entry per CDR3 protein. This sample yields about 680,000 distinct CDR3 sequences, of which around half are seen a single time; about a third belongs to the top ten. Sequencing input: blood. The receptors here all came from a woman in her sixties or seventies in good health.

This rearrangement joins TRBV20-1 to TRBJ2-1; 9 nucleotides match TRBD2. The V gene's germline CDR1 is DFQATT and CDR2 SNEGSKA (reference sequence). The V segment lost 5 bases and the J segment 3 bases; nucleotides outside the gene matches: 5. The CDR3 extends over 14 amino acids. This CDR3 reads CSAEVAGVYNEQFF. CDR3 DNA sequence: TGCAGTGCTGAAGTAGCGGGAGTCTACAATGAGCAGTTCTTC.

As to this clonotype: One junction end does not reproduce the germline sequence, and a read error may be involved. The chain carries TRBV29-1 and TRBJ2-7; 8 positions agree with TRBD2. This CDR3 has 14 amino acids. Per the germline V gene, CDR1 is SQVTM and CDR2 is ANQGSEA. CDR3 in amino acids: CSVLAGSVYNEQFF. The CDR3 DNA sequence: TGCAGCGTTTTAGCGGGGTCGGTGTACAATGAGCAGTTCTTT.

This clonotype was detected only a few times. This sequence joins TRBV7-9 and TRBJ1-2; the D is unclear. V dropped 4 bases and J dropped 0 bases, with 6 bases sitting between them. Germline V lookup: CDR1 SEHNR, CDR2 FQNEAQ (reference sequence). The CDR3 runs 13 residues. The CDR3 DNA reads TGTGCCAGCAGCTCGGGAGCTAACTATGGCTACACCTTC. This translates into CASSSGANYGYTF.